The source of this TCR beta chain is a study of T cell responses to AZD1222 COVID-19 vaccine. Study background: Pooled samples include second doses given at about 4 or 12 weeks. Study results and caveats: Recipients of two AZD1222 doses showed rising Spike-specific TCR breadth and depth. It was only after the peak T cell response that any repertoires were sampled. Donors were largely white British and mainly female; clonal diversity was possibly underestimated.

This table comes from immunoSEQ multiplex PCR, and its TCRdb copy is limited to in-frame clones, with some not included. The data hold some 140,000 clones, with about 92% observed a single time. On this clone itself: As yet, its antigen is unknown.

This sequence originates from an adult in good health. Sequencing was performed on peripheral blood, taken on day 0 of AZD1222 vaccination.

The CDR3 sequence is CAITKDGTNYGYTF. The CDR3 bases are TGTGCCATCACTAAAGACGGGACTAACTATGGCTACACCTTC. The chain uses TRBV10-3 and TRBJ1-2; D is ambiguous. Germline V CDR1 and CDR2: ENHRY, SYGVKD. V lost 7 bases to trimming and J lost 0 bases, with 12 bases between them. The CDR3 is 14 residues long.